Each of the 6 T cell receptor beta chains below was sequenced from the same sample in a study of cytomegalovirus exposure and HLA in healthy donors. This PCR relied on a set of 60 Vbeta primers and 13 Jbeta primers. Some clones are missing from TCRdb's copy, which holds only in-frame ones; the method was immunoSEQ multiplex PCR. The table records 250,000 to 350,000 clones, 86% of them present only once. Sequenced input: PBMCs. These receptors were collected from a man aged 35-49 years in good health and CMV-seropositive.

The V and J genes are TRBV29-1 and TRBJ1-1; D uncertain. Per germline, CDR1 SQVTM and CDR2 ANQGSEA. V was clipped by 7 bases and J by 0 bases, with 15 bases between them. The CDR3 totals 14 residues. The CDR3 DNA reads as TGCAGCGGCGGGCGAATTACTCTGAACACTGAAGCTTTCTTT. It yields the protein CSGGRITLNTEAFF. Full variable domain (outside the CDR3, taken from reference TRBV29-1 and TRBJ1-1): SAVISQKPSRDICQRGTSLTIQCQVDSQVTMMFWYRQQPGQSLTLIATANQGSEATYESGFVIDKFPISRPNLTFSTLTVSNMSPEDSSIYLCSGGRITLNTEAFFGQGTRLTVV.

This clone was observed a few times. The chain has TRBV5-1 and TRBJ1-1; 8 nucleotides match TRBD1. This CDR3 has 14 residues. V was clipped by 3 bases and J by 4 bases; unmatched bases: 5. The germline CDR1 and CDR2 sequences are SGHRS and YFSETQ. CDR3 sequence reads: CASSSGTGSTEAFF. The CDR3 coding sequence is TGCGCCAGCAGCTCCGGGACAGGCAGCACTGAAGCTTTCTTT.

The chain recombines TRBV28 with TRBJ1-2; maybe TRBD1 (5 bases). Looked up from germline, CDR1 is MDHEN and CDR2 is SYDVKM. This CDR3 comprises 14 residues. Trimming cost V 1 base and J 6 bases, with 12 bases left between them. The CDR3 bases are TGTGCCAGCAGTTTATTTACAGGTCGGAATGGCTACACCTTC. It translates to CASSLFTGRNGYTF.

The V gene is TRBV5-1, the J gene TRBJ2-3; TRBD2 matches at 12 bases. V lost 5 bases to trimming and J lost 1 base; unmatched junction nucleotides: 8. CDR3 size: 17 residues. Germline CDR1 reads SGHRS; CDR2 reads YFSETQ. For the CDR3, the DNA is TGCGCCAGCAGTTTTTCCAGACTAGCGGGAGGCACAGATACGCAGTATTTT. It yields the protein CASSFSRLAGGTDTQYF.

V usage is TRBV4-1 and J usage is TRBJ1-1; TRBD1 aligns across 9 bases. CDR3 length equals 15 residues. The V and J ends lost 4 bases and 3 bases, in that order; junction bases with no gene match: 6. CDR1 MGHRA and CDR2 YSYEKL come from the germline V gene. The chain's CDR3 is CASSPPDRGDTEAFF. CDR3 in DNA: TGCGCCAGCAGCCCACCTGACAGGGGGGACACTGAAGCTTTCTTT.

The chain employs TRBV15 and TRBJ1-2, with 7 bases identical to TRBD1. CDR1 is LNHNV and CDR2 is YYDKDF in the germline V gene (reference sequence). V trimming: 2 bases; J trimming: 3 bases; junction bases outside the gene matches: 9. The CDR3 is 16 residues long. The CDR3 region has the DNA TGTGCCACCAGCAGACTAGTCATTGACAGGGACTATGGCTACACCTTC. Translation gives CATSRLVIDRDYGYTF.